This passage covers 10 T cell receptor beta chains from one sample sequenced in a study of OX40 agonist ivuxolimab in advanced cancers. The method was immunoSEQ multiplex PCR; TCRdb's version includes in-frame clones alone and lacks a portion of them. This sample has 57,000 or so clones, with roughly 82% found just once. The source material was CD4+ or CD8+ T cells sorted from blood, sampled in a trial of the OX40 agonist ivuxolimab. Receptors originate from an adult with an advanced solid tumor such as melanoma, head and neck, liver or kidney cancer.

The gene calls are TRBV28 and TRBJ2-3; a weak D match, TRBD1 (5 bases). Germline V gene data show CDR1 as MDHEN and CDR2 as SYDVKM. CDR3 length equals 14 residues. The ends were cut back, 7 bases at V and 4 bases at J, with 15 bases in the middle. DNA for the CDR3: TGTGCCAGCAACCTGGTACAGGTCCCAGATACGCAGTATTTT. It encodes CASNLVQVPDTQYF.

The chain recombines TRBV29-1 with TRBJ2-1; D may correspond to TRBD1 or TRBD2 (7 bases each). V was clipped by 4 bases and J by 4 bases, with 17 bases between them. This CDR3 is built from 15 residues. Per germline, CDR1 SQVTM and CDR2 ANQGSEA. The CDR3 protein is CSVGGGAGEYNEQFF. CDR3 nucleotide sequence: TGCAGCGTTGGAGGGGGCGCGGGGGAATACAATGAGCAGTTCTTC.

The J gene is TRBJ2-3, the V gene TRBV11-3; D is undetermined. Germline V gene sequence: CDR1 SGHNT, CDR2 YENEEA. This CDR3 region has 15 residues. The V end lost 1 base, the J end lost 0 bases, and 8 bases lay between the germline ends. In nucleotides, the CDR3 is TGTGCCAGCAGCTTAGCCGGCTCTAGCACAGATACGCAGTATTTT. Its translation is CASSLAGSSTDTQYF.

The V gene is TRBV5-1, the J gene TRBJ2-1, with D perhaps TRBD2 (5 bases). CDR3 length: 14 residues. CDR1 and CDR2 from the germline V gene are SGHRS and YFSETQ. V shed 4 bases and J shed 7 bases, with 15 bases lying between them. The CDR3 is CASSPPEGWNEQFF. In DNA form, the CDR3 reads TGCGCCAGCAGCCCCCCTGAGGGTTGGAATGAGCAGTTCTTC. Combining the CDR3 with reference TRBV5-1 and TRBJ2-1 gives the whole variable domain KAGVTQTPRYLIKTRGQQVTLSCSPISGHRSVSWYQQTPGQGLQFLFEYFSETQRNKGNFPGRFSGRQFSNSRSEMNVSTLELGDSALYLCASSPPEGWNEQFFGPGTRLTVL.

This clone has a handful of counts. The rearrangement uses TRBV28 and TRBJ2-2; 10 nucleotides align to TRBD1. The CDR3 covers 16 residues. Germline V gives CDR1 MDHEN, CDR2 SYDVKM. V shed 8 bases and J 7 bases; nucleotides not matched to a gene: 13. DNA for the CDR3: TGTGCCAGCCAATCACCGGGACAGGGGCGATTCGGGGAGCTGTTTTTT. Amino acid sequence: CASQSPGQGRFGELFF. The complete variable domain, with remaining parts taken from reference TRBV28 and TRBJ2-2, reads DVKVTQSSRYLVKRTGEKVFLECVQDMDHENMFWYRQDPGLGLRLIYFSYDVKMKEKGDIPEGYSVSREKKERFSLILESASTNQTSMYLCASQSPGQGRFGELFFGEGSRLTVL.

V gene TRBV4-1 combines with J gene TRBJ2-5; possibly TRBD2 for D (6 bases). CDR1 MGHRA and CDR2 YSYEKL come from the germline V gene. The CDR3 runs to 16 residues. V shed 4 bases and J shed 1 base, with 16 bases lying between them. This chain's CDR3 is CASSLEMRAGQETQYF. The CDR3 DNA sequence: TGCGCCAGCAGCCTTGAAATGCGAGCGGGCCAAGAGACCCAGTACTTC.

CDR3 amino acids: CAWSVRDNQPQHF. CDR3 coding DNA: TGTGCCTGGAGTGTGAGGGACAATCAGCCCCAGCATTTT. The chain combines TRBV30 with TRBJ1-5, with unresolved D. Per the germline V gene, CDR1 is GTSNPN and CDR2 is SVGIG (reference sequence). The CDR3 has 13 residues. V lost 0 bases to trimming and J lost 3 bases, with 6 bases between them. The full variable domain, with the rest looked up from reference TRBV30 and TRBJ1-5, is SQTIHQWPATLVQPVGSPLSLECTVEGTSNPNLYWYRQAAGRGLQLLFYSVGIGQISSEVPQNLSASRPQDRQFILSSKKLLLSDSGFYLCAWSVRDNQPQHFGDGTRLSIL.

The chain is built from TRBV2 and TRBJ2-2; 7 bases align to TRBD1. The CDR3 is made up of 17 amino acids. In germline, CDR1 is SNHLY, CDR2 FYNNEI. Trimming removed 5 bases from V and 8 bases from J; junction bases left unmatched: 17. CDR3 DNA sequence: TGTGCCAGCAGTCGTCAACAGGGGATCGCTGTCCGTGGGGAGCTGTTTTTT. Its translation is CASSRQQGIAVRGELFF.

This clone qualifies as medium-sized. V is TRBV19 and J is TRBJ1-5; no reliable D call. The germline V gene encodes CDR1 LNHDA and CDR2 SQIVND (reference sequence). Trimming removed 3 bases at V and 6 bases at J, with 9 bases between. The CDR3 has 13 amino acids. CDR3: CASSINSGQPQHF. The CDR3 DNA sequence: TGTGCCAGTAGTATTAATTCGGGTCAGCCCCAGCATTTT.

This chain uses TRBV18 with TRBJ1-3; D gene ambiguous. The V gene lost 1 base and the J gene lost 4 bases, with 11 bases spanning the gap. This CDR3 contains 15 residues. CDR1 is KGHSH, CDR2 LQKENI, per germline. CDR3 nucleotide sequence: TGTGCCAGCTCACCACAGACATTCGCCGGAAACACCATATATTTT. As protein: CASSPQTFAGNTIYF.